This T cell receptor (beta chain) was identified in a study of Graves' ophthalmopathy and Graves' hyperthyroidism. Whole-study findings and limits: The model's prediction of ophthalmopathy progression had roughly 71% sensitivity and roughly 72% specificity. With approximately 88% sensitivity and roughly 76% specificity, a 13-signature model separated ophthalmopathy from stable hyperthyroidism. The majority of expanded thyroid clonotypes above 0.001 frequency also occurred in blood.

This clonotype was found many times. Its antigen remains unidentified. The germline CDR1 and CDR2 sequences are SGHAT and FQNNGV. The CDR3 length is 15 residues. Trimming took 6 bases from V and 0 from J, leaving 14 bases between them. RNA transcripts yielded amplified TCR beta CDR3 regions. After a first-round RT-PCR with HTBI primers, a second-round multiplex PCR was run. TCRdb reprocessed the multiplex PCR reads with MiXCR, giving one entry per CDR3 protein. This table holds roughly 410,000 distinct CDR3 sequences, roughly 14% found once. PBMCs were density-gradient isolated from roughly 10 ml fresh blood.

The receptor comes from a woman aged 18-35 years with stable Graves' hyperthyroidism. The specimen was peripheral blood. The V gene is TRBV11-2, the J gene TRBJ1-2; D is perhaps TRBD1 (6 bases). As DNA, the CDR3 is TGTGCCAGCAGATCTATCAGGGGAGCTAACTATGGCTACACCTTC. Protein: CASRSIRGANYGYTF. The full variable domain, with the rest looked up from reference TRBV11-2 and TRBJ1-2, is EAGVAQSPRYKIIEKRQSVAFWCNPISGHATLYWYQQILGQGPKLLIQFQNNGVVDDSQLPKDRFSAERLKGVDSTLKIQPAKLEDSAVYLCASRSIRGANYGYTFGSGTRLTVV.